The subject of this entry is one T cell receptor beta chain. In this sample, this clonotype turned up a few times. Its antigen is unknown. Base quality data are lacking; no much larger clone is found one base away. Looking up the germline V gene yields CDR1 SGHDT and CDR2 YYEEEE. The CDR3 holds 16 amino acids from the cysteine to the phenylalanine. Solely the CDR3 DNA is kept, with 48 bases framed from the first base. V has 0 bases trimmed and J has 9 bases trimmed; junction bases matching no gene number 9. The entry originates in a study of blood T cells in healthy people across ages (dated by TCRdb to between 2014 and 2016). For context, the study as a whole: In model experiments, template switching captured about one uniquely barcoded TCR beta cDNA molecule for every two T cells. The study measured age-related changes in TCR beta repertoire diversity using deep sequencing normalized with unique cDNA molecular identifiers. Donors were grouped into four age groups: young (average 16 years), middle-aged (39), aged (around 56) and long-lived (around 82). To avoid experimental bias, donors of different ages were randomly spread across the sequencing lanes. The study analyzed two additional independent replicas of 1 million unique cDNA reads from the same blood draw for two donors, one aged 18 to 29 and one aged 80 or older. What the work shows at the level of the full study, not this receptor alone: Since profiling was done on bulk unsorted PBMCs, naive and antigen-experienced compartments could not be conclusively compared. The long-lived group showed more naive CD4+ T cells, fewer expanded clones and increased TCR diversity than the aged group, suggesting age selection. Estimates of total diversity based on one million sequenced T cells were regarded as lower bounds and as underestimates. Observed TCR beta diversity per million T cells fell roughly linearly with age, and a significant reduction was already apparent by age about 36. There was a strong correlation between observed TCR beta diversity and the percentage of naive T cells measured by flow cytometry. Because donor CMV infection status was unknown, age-related changes in expanded clonotypes were potentially confounded.

Systemically healthy Caucasian individuals from Russia, 39 in total and aged roughly 6 to 95 years, were included as donors. Around 10 milliliters of peripheral blood were collected from each donor into EDTA-treated Vacutainer tubes. Ficoll-Paque density-gradient centrifugation was used to isolate PBMCs, with at least 7 million per sample. Total RNA was extracted from PBMCs with Trizol reagent, with at least 5.5 micrograms obtained per sample. Naive CD45RAhigh/CD27high T cell percentages were measured by flow cytometry on a PBMC aliquot from every donor. Libraries were built with 5' RACE. TCRdb names Illumina HiSeq 2500 as the instrument used. A second PCR of roughly 7 to 11 cycles was performed with a sample-barcoded 5' primer and a J-beta primer mix. Each TCR beta cDNA molecule received a unique molecular identifier from a template-switch 5' adaptor carrying 12 random nucleotides. At least 2.5 million CDR3-containing paired-end reads were obtained from each sample. First-strand cDNA synthesis was performed from all RNA using the Mint cDNA synthesis kit, with priming by a TRBC-specific oligonucleotide. After uracil-DNA glycosylase treatment, a first 18-cycle PCR used universal primers M1SS and BC2_uni_R on all cDNA. The source study handled its data this way. Normalization of each sample was performed by random selection of 1 million high-quality reads, each carrying a distinct molecular identifier. Reads with shared molecular identifiers were discarded instead of being binned into consensus sequences. CDR3 identification, clonotype clustering and error correction used MiTCR with a Q25 quality threshold and the strictest error-elimination algorithm. A nonparametric unseen species model with Euler transformation was used to estimate a lower bound on total TCR beta diversity. TCRdb reprocessing: public reads trimmed at Q25 with fastp, clones called with MiXCR, in-frame beta chains kept. Every CDR3 protein is listed once, alongside the most common genes and DNA of its rows. The authors' filters were not applied to this entry. In all, the sample holds 1,500,000 or so distinct CDR3 sequences, and approximately 39% of those were seen once. The top ten constitute more than 4% of the sample.

Rearrangement joined TRBV5-6 to TRBJ2-1; TRBD2 aligns with 10 central bases. This receptor was identified in a woman aged 18-35 years in good health. Sequenced material: blood. In nucleotide form, the sequence is TGTGCCAGCAGCTTGGCCTTAGCGGGGGGATTAGGTGAGCAGTTCTTC. Its protein is CASSLALAGGLGEQFF.